Given below is one T cell receptor beta chain in context. V was clipped by 8 bases and J by 0 bases, with 8 bases between them. Germline V gives CDR1 MDHEN, CDR2 SYDVKM. The CDR3 runs 12 residues. Stable Graves' hyperthyroidism meant no ophthalmopathy progression within 18 months. The hyperthyroidism was newly diagnosed and had lasted under 2 months; the patients were aged 18 to 65. Investigators excluded patients with uncontrolled infection, other autoimmune disease, pregnancy or lactation. Amplification yielded TCR beta CDR3 regions, with RNA transcripts as the source. The HTBI primer set was used in a first-round RT-PCR of the TCR CDR3. TCRdb reanalysed the multiplex PCR reads using MiXCR and keeps one entry per CDR3 protein. Among 650,000 to 750,000 distinct CDR3 sequences listed, 13% to 15% were seen once. This record belongs to a study of T cells in Graves' hyperthyroidism and ophthalmopathy.

Input material: blood. The chain carries TRBV28 and TRBJ2-7; D remains unclear. The clonotype comes from a woman in her late teens or twenties with Graves' hyperthyroidism. The CDR3 spells CASETSSYEQYF. The CDR3 DNA reads as TGTGCCAGCGAAACGAGCTCCTACGAGCAGTACTTC. The full variable domain, rest sourced from reference TRBV28 and TRBJ2-7, is DVKVTQSSRYLVKRTGEKVFLECVQDMDHENMFWYRQDPGLGLRLIYFSYDVKMKEKGDIPEGYSVSREKKERFSLILESASTNQTSMYLCASETSSYEQYFGPGTRLTVT.